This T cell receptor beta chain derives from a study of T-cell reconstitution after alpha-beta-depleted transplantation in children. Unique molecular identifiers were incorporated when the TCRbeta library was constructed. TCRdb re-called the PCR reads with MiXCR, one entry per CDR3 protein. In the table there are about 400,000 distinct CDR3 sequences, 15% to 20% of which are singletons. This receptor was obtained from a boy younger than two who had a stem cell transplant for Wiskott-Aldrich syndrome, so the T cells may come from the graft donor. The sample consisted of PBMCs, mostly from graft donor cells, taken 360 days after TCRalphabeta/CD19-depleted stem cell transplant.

The CDR3 DNA reads TGTGCCAGCAGCACCGGACACCAAGGGTTTGGCGAGCAGTACTTC. This translates into CASSTGHQGFGEQYF. This rearrangement joins TRBV6-1 to TRBJ2-7, with D possibly being TRBD1 (5 bases). Germline V gene lookup returns CDR1 MNHNS and CDR2 SASEGT. The CDR3 runs to 15 residues. V was pared by 6 bases and J by 6 bases, with 21 bases between.